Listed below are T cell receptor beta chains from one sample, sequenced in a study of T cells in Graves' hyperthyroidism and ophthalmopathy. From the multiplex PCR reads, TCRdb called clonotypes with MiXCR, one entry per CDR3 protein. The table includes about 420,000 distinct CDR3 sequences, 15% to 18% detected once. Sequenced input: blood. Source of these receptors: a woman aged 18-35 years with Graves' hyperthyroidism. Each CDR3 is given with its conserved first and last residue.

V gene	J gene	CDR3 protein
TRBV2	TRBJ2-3	CASVLAGTTDTQYF
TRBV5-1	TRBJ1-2	CASSLTPINYGYTF
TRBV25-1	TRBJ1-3	CASSPVVGAGNTIYF
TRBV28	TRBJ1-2	CASRGGLGYGYTF
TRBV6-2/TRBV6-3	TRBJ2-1	CASTQGASGTYNEQFF
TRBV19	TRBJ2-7	CASSMVGQGTYEQYF
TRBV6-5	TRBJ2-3	CASSYSAGTTDTQYF
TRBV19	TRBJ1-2	CASSISFLLGRYYGYTF
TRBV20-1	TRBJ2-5	CSARQVGETQYF
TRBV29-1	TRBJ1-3	CSVEADSSGNTIYF